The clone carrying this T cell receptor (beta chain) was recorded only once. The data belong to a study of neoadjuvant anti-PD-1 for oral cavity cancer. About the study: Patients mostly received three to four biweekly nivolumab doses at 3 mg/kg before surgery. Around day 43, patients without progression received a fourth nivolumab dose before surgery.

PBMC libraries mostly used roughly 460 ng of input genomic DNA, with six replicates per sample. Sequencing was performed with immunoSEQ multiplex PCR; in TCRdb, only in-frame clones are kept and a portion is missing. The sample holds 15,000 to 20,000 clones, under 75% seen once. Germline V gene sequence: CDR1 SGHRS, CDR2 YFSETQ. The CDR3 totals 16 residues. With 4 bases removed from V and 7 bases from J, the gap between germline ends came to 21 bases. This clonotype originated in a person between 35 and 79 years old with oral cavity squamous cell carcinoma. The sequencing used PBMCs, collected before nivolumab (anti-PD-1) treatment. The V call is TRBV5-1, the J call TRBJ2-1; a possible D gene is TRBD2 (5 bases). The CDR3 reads CASSPTTFLSGNEQFF. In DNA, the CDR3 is TGCGCCAGCAGCCCGACCACCTTTCTTTCGGGGAATGAGCAGTTCTTC.